This is a list of T cell receptor beta chains from one sample in a study of Tregs in tolerant kidney transplant recipients. The method was immunoSEQ multiplex PCR; TCRdb's version includes in-frame clones alone and lacks a portion of them. The sample holds about 240,000 clones, roughly 80% seen once. The sample comprised CD4+ T cells from blood. These TCRs come from a human donor in good health. The CDR3 runs from the conserved cysteine through the conserved F or W. Each record gives: D gene, clone size, J gene, V gene, CDR3 protein, CDR3 DNA. D genes are given only for firm matches. Not every row has a clone size; where given, it reads once, few, many or a size class.

d_gene: -; abundance: -; j_gene: TRBJ1-5; v_gene: TRBV19; CDR3aa: CASSMMGRGDNQPQHF; CDR3nt: TGTGCCAGTAGTATGATGGGTCGCGGCGACAATCAGCCCCAGCATTTT
d_gene: TRBD1; abundance: -; j_gene: TRBJ1-1; v_gene: TRBV18; CDR3aa: CASSRTGGGRMNTEAFF; CDR3nt: TGTGCCAGCTCTCGGACAGGGGGCGGTAGAATGAACACTGAAGCTTTCTTT
d_gene: -; abundance: -; j_gene: TRBJ1-2; v_gene: TRBV4-1; CDR3aa: CASSQQGSAKGGYGYTF; CDR3nt: TGCGCCAGCAGCCAACAAGGGTCAGCCAAGGGGGGTTATGGCTACACCTTC
d_gene: -; abundance: -; j_gene: TRBJ2-3; v_gene: TRBV5-6; CDR3aa: CASSLLTGRTDTQYF; CDR3nt: TGTGCCAGCAGCCTGCTGACTGGCCGCACAGATACGCAGTATTTT
d_gene: TRBD1; abundance: -; j_gene: TRBJ2-7; v_gene: TRBV6-5; CDR3aa: CASSRQGLDEQYF; CDR3nt: TGTGCCAGCAGCCGACAGGGCTTGGACGAGCAGTACTTC
d_gene: -; abundance: -; j_gene: TRBJ2-2; v_gene: TRBV5-5; CDR3aa: CASSFRTTSGGELFF; CDR3nt: TGTGCCAGCAGCTTTCGAACCACGTCCGGCGGGGAGCTGTTTTTT
d_gene: TRBD1; abundance: -; j_gene: TRBJ2-7; v_gene: TRBV5-3; CDR3aa: CARSTDRGAPYEQYF; CDR3nt: TGTGCCAGAAGCACCGACAGGGGCGCACCCTACGAGCAGTACTTC
d_gene: -; abundance: -; j_gene: TRBJ2-5; v_gene: TRBV27; CDR3aa: CASSLYRYRIRETQYF; CDR3nt: TGTGCCAGCAGTCTTTATAGATACAGGATAAGAGAGACCCAGTACTTC
d_gene: TRBD1; abundance: -; j_gene: TRBJ1-5; v_gene: TRBV19; CDR3aa: CASRMDRGSNQPQHF; CDR3nt: TGTGCCAGTAGGATGGACAGGGGTAGCAATCAGCCCCAGCATTTT
d_gene: -; abundance: -; j_gene: TRBJ2-1; v_gene: TRBV9; CDR3aa: CASSSRGHPSSYNEQFF; CDR3nt: TGTGCCAGCAGCTCCCGAGGGCACCCATCCTCCTACAATGAGCAGTTCTTC
d_gene: -; abundance: -; j_gene: TRBJ2-7; v_gene: TRBV5-1; CDR3aa: CASSFLPSYEQYF; CDR3nt: TGCGCCAGCAGCTTTCTTCCCTCCTACGAGCAGTACTTC
d_gene: TRBD1; abundance: -; j_gene: TRBJ1-5; v_gene: TRBV19; CDR3aa: CASSTTGGPQPQHF; CDR3nt: TGTGCCAGTAGTACAACAGGGGGCCCGCAGCCCCAGCATTTT
d_gene: TRBD1; abundance: few; j_gene: TRBJ2-7; v_gene: TRBV6-6; CDR3aa: CASTRVQGQYEQYF; CDR3nt: TGTGCCAGCACCCGGGTACAGGGGCAGTACGAGCAGTACTTC
d_gene: -; abundance: -; j_gene: TRBJ1-1; v_gene: TRBV6-4; CDR3aa: CARPSFGGIAEAFF; CDR3nt: TGTGCCAGACCCTCTTTTGGGGGGATCGCTGAAGCTTTCTTT
d_gene: -; abundance: -; j_gene: TRBJ2-3; v_gene: TRBV23-1; CDR3aa: CASSQRGSTDTQYF; CDR3nt: TGCGCCAGCAGTCAAAGGGGGAGCACAGATACGCAGTATTTT
d_gene: TRBD2; abundance: -; j_gene: TRBJ2-5; v_gene: TRBV7-6; CDR3aa: CASSGIRAAGGLRETQYF; CDR3nt: TGTGCCAGCAGCGGGATTAGGGCAGCGGGGGGGCTCCGCGAGACCCAGTACTTC
d_gene: -; abundance: -; j_gene: TRBJ2-5; v_gene: TRBV5-1; CDR3aa: CASSFAKTTAEETQYF; CDR3nt: TGCGCCAGCAGCTTCGCCAAGACGACAGCAGAAGAGACCCAGTACTTC
d_gene: TRBD1; abundance: -; j_gene: TRBJ2-3; v_gene: TRBV7-2; CDR3aa: CASSFHRTGDTDTQYF; CDR3nt: TGTGCCAGCAGCTTTCACCGGACAGGGGACACAGATACGCAGTATTTT
d_gene: TRBD2; abundance: -; j_gene: TRBJ2-1; v_gene: TRBV29-1; CDR3aa: CSVRASGINEQFF; CDR3nt: TGCAGCGTTAGGGCTAGCGGGATCAATGAGCAGTTCTTC
d_gene: -; abundance: once; j_gene: TRBJ2-3; v_gene: TRBV5-8; CDR3aa: CASSLWGQSDTQYF; CDR3nt: TGTGCCAGCAGCTTATGGGGCCAGTCAGATACGCAGTATTTT
d_gene: -; abundance: once; j_gene: TRBJ2-5; v_gene: TRBV4-1; CDR3aa: CASSQDPGTERAQYF; CDR3nt: TGCGCCAGCAGCCAAGATCCCGGGACGGAGAGGGCCCAGTACTTC
d_gene: -; abundance: -; j_gene: TRBJ1-2; v_gene: TRBV20-1; CDR3aa: CSASLRDGYTF; CDR3nt: TGCAGTGCTAGTCTCAGGGATGGCTACACCTTC
d_gene: TRBD2; abundance: -; j_gene: TRBJ2-1; v_gene: TRBV5-4; CDR3aa: CASSPGLAGAYNEQFF; CDR3nt: TGTGCCAGCAGCCCGGGACTAGCGGGAGCCTACAATGAGCAGTTCTTC
d_gene: -; abundance: -; j_gene: TRBJ2-6; v_gene: TRBV9; CDR3aa: CASSSMGSGANVLTF; CDR3nt: TGTGCCAGCAGCTCCATGGGCTCTGGGGCCAACGTCCTGACTTTC
d_gene: -; abundance: -; j_gene: TRBJ1-2; v_gene: TRBV5-8; CDR3aa: CASRPLDRSAYGYTF; CDR3nt: TGTGCCAGCAGACCCCTCGACAGGTCTGCCTATGGCTACACCTTC
d_gene: -; abundance: -; j_gene: TRBJ1-4; v_gene: TRBV4-1; CDR3aa: CASSRLAPWGSTTNEKLFF; CDR3nt: TGCGCCAGCAGCCGACTAGCCCCTTGGGGCTCAACAACTAATGAAAAACTGTTTTTT
d_gene: -; abundance: few; j_gene: TRBJ1-5; v_gene: TRBV6-6; CDR3aa: CASSYSGGSNQPQHF; CDR3nt: TGTGCCAGCAGTTACTCGGGGGGTAGCAATCAGCCCCAGCATTTT
d_gene: -; abundance: -; j_gene: TRBJ1-2; v_gene: TRBV6-6; CDR3aa: CASSPRGFHYGYTF; CDR3nt: TGTGCCAGCAGCCCTCGGGGATTCCACTATGGCTACACCTTC
d_gene: -; abundance: -; j_gene: TRBJ1-5; v_gene: TRBV30; CDR3aa: CAWSVRSNQPQHF; CDR3nt: TGTGCCTGGAGTGTGCGAAGCAATCAGCCCCAGCATTTT
d_gene: -; abundance: -; j_gene: TRBJ1-4; v_gene: TRBV7-2; CDR3aa: CASSPVGQVNEKLFF; CDR3nt: TGTGCCAGCAGCCCAGTGGGACAAGTTAATGAAAAACTGTTTTTT
d_gene: TRBD2; abundance: -; j_gene: TRBJ2-1; v_gene: TRBV7-8; CDR3aa: CASRGRGGAQYEQFF; CDR3nt: TGCGCCAGCAGGGGCCGCGGGGGGGCCCAGTATGAGCAGTTCTTC
d_gene: -; abundance: once; j_gene: TRBJ1-5; v_gene: TRBV7-6; CDR3aa: CASSSSGRSNQPQHF; CDR3nt: TGTGCCAGCAGCTCCAGCGGGCGGAGCAATCAGCCCCAGCATTTT
d_gene: -; abundance: -; j_gene: TRBJ2-4; v_gene: TRBV5-6; CDR3aa: CASSPSVVKAKNIQYF; CDR3nt: TGTGCCAGCAGCCCCTCGGTGGTAAAAGCCAAAAACATTCAGTACTTC
d_gene: -; abundance: -; j_gene: TRBJ2-3; v_gene: TRBV4-1; CDR3aa: CASSPLGGHTDTQYF; CDR3nt: TGCGCCAGCAGCCCCCTGGGGGGCCACACAGATACGCAGTATTTT
d_gene: -; abundance: -; j_gene: TRBJ2-5; v_gene: TRBV18; CDR3aa: CASSPPEGVRRETQYF; CDR3nt: TGTGCCAGCTCACCCCCGGAAGGGGTTAGACGAGAGACCCAGTACTTC
d_gene: -; abundance: -; j_gene: TRBJ2-4; v_gene: TRBV5-4; CDR3aa: CASSLPGTGKNIQYF; CDR3nt: TGTGCCAGCAGCCTTCCCGGGACGGGCAAAAACATTCAGTACTTC
d_gene: -; abundance: -; j_gene: TRBJ2-1; v_gene: TRBV18; CDR3aa: CASSPPKGWGDEQFF; CDR3nt: TGTGCCAGCTCACCACCGAAGGGCTGGGGTGATGAGCAGTTCTTC